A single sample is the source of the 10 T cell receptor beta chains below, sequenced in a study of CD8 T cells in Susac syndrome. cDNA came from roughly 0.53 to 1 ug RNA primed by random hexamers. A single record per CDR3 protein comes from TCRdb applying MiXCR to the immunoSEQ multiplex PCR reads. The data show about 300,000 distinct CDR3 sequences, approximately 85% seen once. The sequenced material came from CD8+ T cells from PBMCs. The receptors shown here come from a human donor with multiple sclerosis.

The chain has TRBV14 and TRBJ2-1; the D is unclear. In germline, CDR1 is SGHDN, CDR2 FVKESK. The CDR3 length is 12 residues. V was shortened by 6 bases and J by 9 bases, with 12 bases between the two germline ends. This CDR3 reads CASSVGLGEQFF. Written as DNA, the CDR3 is TGTGCCAGCAGTGTAGGCTTAGGTGAGCAGTTCTTC.

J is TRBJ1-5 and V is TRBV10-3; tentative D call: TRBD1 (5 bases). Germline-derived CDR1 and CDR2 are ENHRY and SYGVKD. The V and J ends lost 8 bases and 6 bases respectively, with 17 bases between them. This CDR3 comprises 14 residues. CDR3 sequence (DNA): TGTGCCATCGGGGGTAGCGACGCACTTCAGCCCCAGCATTTT. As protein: CAIGGSDALQPQHF.

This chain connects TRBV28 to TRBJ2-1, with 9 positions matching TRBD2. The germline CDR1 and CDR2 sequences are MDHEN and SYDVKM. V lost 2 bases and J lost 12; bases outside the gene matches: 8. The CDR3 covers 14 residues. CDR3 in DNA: TGTGCCAGCAGTTTAGTGGCTAGCGGGACGGGGCAGTTCTTC. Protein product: CASSLVASGTGQFF.

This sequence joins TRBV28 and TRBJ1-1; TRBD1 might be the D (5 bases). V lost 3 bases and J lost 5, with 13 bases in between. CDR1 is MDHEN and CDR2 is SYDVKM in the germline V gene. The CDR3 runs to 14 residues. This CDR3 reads CASSLGRRGTEAFF. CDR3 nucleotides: TGTGCCAGCAGTTTGGGACGGCGGGGGACTGAAGCTTTCTTT.

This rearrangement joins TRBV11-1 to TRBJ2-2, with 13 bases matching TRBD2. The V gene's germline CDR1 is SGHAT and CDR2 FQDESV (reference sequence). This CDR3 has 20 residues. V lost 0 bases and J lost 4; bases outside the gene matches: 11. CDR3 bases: TGTGCCAGCAGCTTAGCGTCGATTCGGGGACTAGCGGGAACCACCGGGGAGCTGTTTTTT. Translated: CASSLASIRGLAGTTGELFF.

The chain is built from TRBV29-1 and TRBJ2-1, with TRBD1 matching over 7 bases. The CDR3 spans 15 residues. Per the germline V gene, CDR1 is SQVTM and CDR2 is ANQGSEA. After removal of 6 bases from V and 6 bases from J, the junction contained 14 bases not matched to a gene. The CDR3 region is CSVTSPGGPGNEQFF. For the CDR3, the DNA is TGCAGCGTCACCTCCCCAGGGGGTCCTGGCAATGAGCAGTTCTTC.

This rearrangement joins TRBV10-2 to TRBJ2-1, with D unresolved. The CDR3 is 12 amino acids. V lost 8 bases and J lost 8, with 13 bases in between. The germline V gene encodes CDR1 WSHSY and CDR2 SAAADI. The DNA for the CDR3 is TGCGCCAGCGAGCCCAGCACTCATGAGCAGTTCTTC. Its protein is CASEPSTHEQFF.

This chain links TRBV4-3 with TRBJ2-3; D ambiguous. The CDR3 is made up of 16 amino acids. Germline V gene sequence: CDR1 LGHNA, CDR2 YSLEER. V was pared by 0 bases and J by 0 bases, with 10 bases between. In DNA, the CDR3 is TGCGCCAGCAGCCAAGAGGGCACCGGAAGCACAGATACGCAGTATTTT. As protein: CASSQEGTGSTDTQYF.

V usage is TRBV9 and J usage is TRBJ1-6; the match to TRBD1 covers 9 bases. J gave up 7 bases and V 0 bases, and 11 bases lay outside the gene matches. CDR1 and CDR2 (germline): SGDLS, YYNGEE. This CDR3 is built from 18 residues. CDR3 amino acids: CASSVEEWATGGNSPLHF. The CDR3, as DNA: TGTGCCAGCAGCGTAGAGGAATGGGCGACAGGGGGGAATTCACCCCTCCACTTT.

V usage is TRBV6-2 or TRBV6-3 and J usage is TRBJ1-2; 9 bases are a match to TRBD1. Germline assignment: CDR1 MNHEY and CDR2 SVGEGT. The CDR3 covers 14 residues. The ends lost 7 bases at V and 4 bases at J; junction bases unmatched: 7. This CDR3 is CASIGTGRLYGYTF. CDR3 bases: TGTGCCAGCATCGGGACAGGGCGGCTCTATGGCTACACCTTC.